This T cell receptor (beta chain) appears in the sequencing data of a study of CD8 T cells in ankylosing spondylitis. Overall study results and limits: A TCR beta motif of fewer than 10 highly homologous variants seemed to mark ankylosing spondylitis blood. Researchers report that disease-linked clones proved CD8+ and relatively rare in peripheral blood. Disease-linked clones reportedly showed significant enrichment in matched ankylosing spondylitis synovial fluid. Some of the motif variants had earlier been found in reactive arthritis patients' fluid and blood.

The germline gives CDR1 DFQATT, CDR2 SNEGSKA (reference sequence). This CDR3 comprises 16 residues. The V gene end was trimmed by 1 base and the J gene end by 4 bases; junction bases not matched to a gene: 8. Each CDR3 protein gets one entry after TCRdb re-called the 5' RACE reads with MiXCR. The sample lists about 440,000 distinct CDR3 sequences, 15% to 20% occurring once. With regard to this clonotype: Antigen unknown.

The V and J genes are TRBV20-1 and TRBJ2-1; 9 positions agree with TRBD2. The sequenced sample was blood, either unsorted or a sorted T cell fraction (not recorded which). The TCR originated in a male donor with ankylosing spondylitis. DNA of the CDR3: TGCAGTGCTAGAGTACTAGGACTAGCGCCTTACAATGAGCAGTTCTTC. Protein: CSARVLGLAPYNEQFF.